The T cell receptor beta chain under discussion was sequenced for a study of identical twins. CDR1 is MGHDK, CDR2 SYGVNS, per germline. This CDR3 has 15 amino acids. V was trimmed by 1 base and J by 5 bases, leaving 14 bases between them. This clonotype came up a few times. MiXCR was run by TCRdb on the 5' RACE reads, yielding one entry per CDR3 protein. The repertoire holds roughly 630,000 distinct CDR3 sequences, about 7.6% seen once, with roughly 1.5% in the top ten. In addition, the sample was reused for a study of yellow fever vaccine responses in identical twins.

V usage is TRBV25-1 and J usage is TRBJ1-1; D possibly corresponds to TRBD1 (6 bases). Specimen: PBMCs. The sequence derives from a woman younger than 35 in good health. CDR3: CASSEWLGGVTEAFF. CDR3 nucleotides: TGTGCCAGCAGTGAATGGCTAGGGGGGGTAACTGAAGCTTTCTTT.